A single sample is the source of the 2 T cell receptor beta chains below, sequenced in a study of T-cell memory formation after mild COVID-19. TCRdb passed the 5' RACE reads through MiXCR, listing each CDR3 protein once. The profile shows around 340,000 distinct CDR3 sequences, roughly 14% of them singletons. The sequenced sample was PBMCs or a T cell subset sorted from them (not recorded which). The receptors stem from a man aged 18 to 29 who had mild COVID-19 (a few samples of this study predate the infection). Cell type and time point are not known.

This clonotype has a handful of counts. This chain joins TRBV4-3 and TRBJ2-1; D may correspond to TRBD1 or TRBD2 (6 bases each). V lost 5 bases and J 9 bases, leaving 11 bases between the germline ends. The germline V gene encodes CDR1 LGHNA and CDR2 YSLEER. The CDR3 runs to 12 residues. The CDR3, as DNA: TGCGCCAGCAGCGTAGGGGGAGGTGAGCAGTTCTTC. Translated: CASSVGGGEQFF.

This clonotype was observed a few times. The CDR3 DNA reads as TGTGCCAGCAGCCCCGGGACCGACGATCTCCCTGGGACGCAGTATTTT. Its translation is CASSPGTDDLPGTQYF. The rearrangement links TRBV11-3 to TRBJ2-3; D is possibly TRBD1 or TRBD2 (5 bases each). Germline CDR1 SGHNT, CDR2 YENEEA. The CDR3 sequence is 16 residues long. V was cut by 5 bases and J by 9 bases, with 24 bases left in between.